This T cell receptor (beta chain) was identified in a study of control samples from healthy donors and cancer patients. Deletions cut 7 bases from V and 2 bases from J, with 14 bases between. Looked up from germline, CDR1 is MNHEY and CDR2 is SVGAGI. The CDR3 spans 14 residues. Method: immunoSEQ multiplex PCR; TCRdb's copy keeps in-frame clones and lacks some. The profile shows 22,000 or so clones, approximately 85% of them singletons. The sequenced sample consisted of PBMCs. V gene TRBV6-5 combines with J gene TRBJ1-1, with D perhaps TRBD1 (6 bases). The clonotype comes from a man between 60 and 75 years old with head and neck cancer. The CDR3 loop reads CASTDRALNTEAFF. The CDR3 DNA follows: TGTGCCAGCACGGACAGAGCTTTAAACACTGAAGCTTTCTTT.